The rows below give T cell receptor beta chains drawn from one sample of a study of T cell clones after liver transplantation. Assay used: immunoSEQ multiplex PCR; TCRdb lists only in-frame clones, some missing. Counted here are 20,000 to 30,000 clones, almost 70% occurring once; the ten biggest clones make up about 2.8%. The sequenced sample was CD4+ T cells from blood, obtained before liver transplant. The receptors derive from a human donor who received a liver transplant. Each CDR3 is given with its conserved first and last residue. The D gene is left open where the match is weak. Expanded clones get a size class; other rows say once, few or many, or leave the size out.

v_gene	d_gene	j_gene	abundance	CDR3nt	CDR3aa
TRBV5-1	.	TRBJ2-1	few	TGCGCCAGCAGCTTGGAGGGTAGCGGCAATGAGCAGTTCTTC	CASSLEGSGNEQFF
TRBV10-3	.	TRBJ2-2	few	TGTGCCATCAACTCCGGGGGTAACACCGGGGAGCTGTTTTTT	CAINSGGNTGELFF
TRBV7-9	.	TRBJ1-4	.	TGTGCCAGCAGCTTAGCCGGTGTCAATGAAAAACTGTTTTTT	CASSLAGVNEKLFF
TRBV11-2	.	TRBJ2-6	few	TGTGCCAGCAGCTACCGACGACAGGCCCGCTCTGGGGCCAACGTCCTGACTTTC	CASSYRRQARSGANVLTF
TRBV6-5	.	TRBJ1-5	.	TGTGCCAGCAGGCTAGACAGGCTCAGCAATCAGCCCCAGCATTTT	CASRLDRLSNQPQHF
TRBV11-3	TRBD2	TRBJ2-1	.	TGTGCCAGCAGCTTAAACCGGGACTACATCTCCTACAATGAGCAGTTCTTC	CASSLNRDYISYNEQFF
TRBV20-1	.	TRBJ2-1	.	TGCAGTGCTAGGGATCGTGCTGAGCAGTTCTTC	CSARDRAEQFF
TRBV20-1	.	TRBJ2-7	.	TGCAGTGGGGGGTCACTCTACGAGCAGTACTTC	CSGGSLYEQYF
TRBV4-3	TRBD2	TRBJ2-3	.	TGCGCCAGCAGCCAAGATCTCCGACTAGCGGGAGGAACAGATACGCAGTATTTT	CASSQDLRLAGGTDTQYF
TRBV7-6	.	TRBJ2-5	.	TGTGCCAGCAGCTTAGCTTACGGGACACAAGAGACCCAGTACTTC	CASSLAYGTQETQYF
TRBV5-6	.	TRBJ1-6	.	TGTGCCAGCAGCTTGGGTCCCACGGGTAATTCACCCCTCCACTTT	CASSLGPTGNSPLHF
TRBV11-2	TRBD2	TRBJ2-1	.	TGTGCCAGCAGCCAACTAGCGGGAGGGTTAAATGAGCAGTTCTTC	CASSQLAGGLNEQFF
TRBV19	.	TRBJ2-2	.	TGTGCCAGTAGTGGGTTACAGAACACCGGGGAGCTGTTTTTT	CASSGLQNTGELFF
TRBV6-1	.	TRBJ1-3	few	TGTGCCAGCAGGTTTCAGGGTGGAAACACCATATATTTT	CASRFQGGNTIYF
TRBV27	.	TRBJ2-1	.	TGTGCCAGCATCCCTAGCCCCCCCTCCCAGGGAAAGCAGTTCTTC	CASIPSPPSQGKQFF
TRBV2	TRBD1	TRBJ1-6	.	TGTGCCAGCACCCGACAGGGGCAAGCGGCAAATTCACCCCTCCACTTT	CASTRQGQAANSPLHF
TRBV13	TRBD1	TRBJ1-5	.	TGTGCCAGCAGCCGAGGGACAGGGGGCCAGCATTTT	CASSRGTGGQHF
TRBV6-5	.	TRBJ2-2	.	TGTGCCAGCACTACGGGGTCCGGGAACACCGGGGAGCTGTTTTTT	CASTTGSGNTGELFF
TRBV7-8	.	TRBJ1-4	few	TGTGCCAGCAGCTTATCAGAACTAGCCCCAACTAATGAAAAACTGTTTTTT	CASSLSELAPTNEKLFF
TRBV29-1	TRBD1	TRBJ2-2	.	TGCAGCGCCGGACAGGGGCCCGGGGAGCTGTTTTTT	CSAGQGPGELFF
TRBV7-6	TRBD1	TRBJ2-7	.	TGTGCCAGCAGCTTAGGATTTACAGGGGGTGATCAGTACTTC	CASSLGFTGGDQYF
TRBV10-3	TRBD2	TRBJ2-6	.	TGTGCCATCAACCCGGGGGGTCCCAACGTCCTGACTTTC	CAINPGGPNVLTF
TRBV6-5	TRBD1	TRBJ1-6	.	TGTGCCAGCAGGGGGGACAGCCCAAATTCACCCCTCCACTTT	CASRGDSPNSPLHF
TRBV14	.	TRBJ2-3	.	TGTGCCAGCAGCCCCATAATGGGGACAACGACAGATACGCAGTATTTT	CASSPIMGTTTDTQYF
TRBV10-1	.	TRBJ2-3	few	TGCGCCAGCAGTGAGTCTGGCACAGATACGCAGTATTTT	CASSESGTDTQYF
TRBV2	TRBD1	TRBJ1-4	.	TGTGCCAGCGTCCGGGACAGGGGGGCTAATGAAAAACTGTTTTTT	CASVRDRGANEKLFF
TRBV19	.	TRBJ2-1	once	TGTGCCAGTACCCCACGGCTCGGAGGTGAGCAGTTCTTC	CASTPRLGGEQFF
TRBV19	.	TRBJ1-4	.	TGTGCCAGTACATTTCAGGGGAGGGCAACTAATGAAAAACTGTTTTTT	CASTFQGRATNEKLFF
TRBV10-3	.	TRBJ2-1	.	TGTGCCACTGCCGCGGGGCAGACCCACCAGTTCTTC	CATAAGQTHQFF
TRBV28	.	TRBJ1-1	.	TGTGCCAGCAGTTATATCGGGTCAAACACTGAAGCTTTCTTT	CASSYIGSNTEAFF
TRBV2	.	TRBJ1-4	.	TGTGCCAGCAGTGAAGCAATCAGCTGGGGTGAAAAACTGTTTTTT	CASSEAISWGEKLFF
TRBV7-9	.	TRBJ2-5	.	TGTGCCAGCAGCTTACATCGGGAGACCCAGTACTTC	CASSLHRETQYF
TRBV29-1	TRBD1	TRBJ2-5	.	TGCAGCGTTGAATCAGGGGGAGAGACCCAGTACTTC	CSVESGGETQYF
TRBV29-1	TRBD2	TRBJ2-3	.	TGCACGTCCTCGGCGGGAGGGCCAAGTACGCAGTATTTT	CTSSAGGPSTQYF
TRBV7-2	.	TRBJ1-1	once	TGTGCCAGCAGCTTAGGAGGGCCAGGCATGAACACTGAAGCTTTCTTT	CASSLGGPGMNTEAFF
TRBV5-1	TRBD2	TRBJ2-5	.	TGCGCCAGCAGCTTGGCGTCGGCGGGAGTTTGGGGCACTGACCGGGGGGAGACCCAGTACTTC	CASSLASAGVWGTDRGETQYF
TRBV9	.	TRBJ2-1	.	TGTGCCAGCAGCGTAACTGCGGACACCCGAGAGCAGTTCTTC	CASSVTADTREQFF
TRBV5-4	.	TRBJ1-1	few	TGTGCCAGCAGCTTACCGAACACTGAAGCTTTCTTT	CASSLPNTEAFF
TRBV6-1	TRBD1	TRBJ2-2	once	TGTGCCAGCGTTTGGGACAGGGGCACCGGGGAGCTGTTTTTT	CASVWDRGTGELFF
TRBV5-1	.	TRBJ2-1	.	TGCGCCAGCAGCTTTTCAGGATATGAGCAGTTCTTC	CASSFSGYEQFF
TRBV2	.	TRBJ1-4	.	TGTGCCAGCAGTGGGGACCGTGAAAAACTGTTTTTT	CASSGDREKLFF
TRBV29-1	.	TRBJ1-2	.	TGCAGCGTTGAAGATCCTGGCAGTTTCTGGTCTAACTATGGCTACACCTTC	CSVEDPGSFWSNYGYTF
TRBV18	.	TRBJ1-5	.	TGTGCCAGCTCACCACAACAGTCAATAAATCAGCCCCAGCATTTT	CASSPQQSINQPQHF
TRBV30	.	TRBJ1-3	.	TGTGGCCGGGCCGGTGGAAACACCATATATTTT	CGRAGGNTIYF
TRBV5-6	.	TRBJ1-4	few	TGTGCCAGCAGCTTCCGGGGGCTAGAAGAAAAACTGTTTTTT	CASSFRGLEEKLFF
TRBV16	TRBD2	TRBJ2-7	.	TGTGCCAGCAGCCAATCCTCTAGCGGAAGCTCCTACGAGCAGTACTTC	CASSQSSSGSSYEQYF
TRBV19	TRBD2	TRBJ2-5	once	TGTGCCAGTAGTCCATGGGCCCGACGGGGGGGTACCCAGTACTTC	CASSPWARRGGTQYF
TRBV4-2	TRBD1	TRBJ1-1	.	TGTGCCAGCAGCCAAGGACAGGGACAGGGGACTGAAGCTTTCTTT	CASSQGQGQGTEAFF
TRBV5-1	TRBD2	TRBJ2-5	.	TGCGCCAGCAGCCACTACGACACTAGCGGCCAAGAGACCCAGTACTTC	CASSHYDTSGQETQYF
TRBV29-1	.	TRBJ2-1	.	TGCAGCGTTGAAGTGGGGGACCGGACTCCAAGCTCCTACAATGAGCAGTTCTTC	CSVEVGDRTPSSYNEQFF
TRBV7-2	TRBD2	TRBJ2-5	few	TGTGCCAGCAGCTTAGGCCGGCTAGCGGTACTGCAAGAGACCCAGTACTTC	CASSLGRLAVLQETQYF
TRBV9	.	TRBJ2-2	once	TGTGCCAGCAGCGCAGGTATGAACACCGGGGAGCTGTTTTTT	CASSAGMNTGELFF
TRBV7-2	.	TRBJ2-7	medium-sized	TGTGCCAGCAGCTCAGGTGGCTTACCCTACGAGCAGTACTTC	CASSSGGLPYEQYF
TRBV15	.	TRBJ1-4	few	TGTGCCACCAGCAGAGATCGGGGGTGGGAAAAACTGTTTTTT	CATSRDRGWEKLFF
TRBV18	.	TRBJ2-3	.	TGTGCCAGCTCACGAGTGACGGGGTCAGATACGCAGTATTTT	CASSRVTGSDTQYF
TRBV10-3	.	TRBJ1-5	.	TGTGCCATCAGCCCCAATAGCAATCAGCCCCAGCATTTT	CAISPNSNQPQHF
TRBV6-5	.	TRBJ1-2	.	TGTGCCAGCAGACCCGACGGCAACTATGGCTACACCTTC	CASRPDGNYGYTF
TRBV4-3	.	TRBJ1-1	.	TGCGCCAGCAGCCCGAACCCTTCCCTCACGAACACTGAAGCTTTCTTT	CASSPNPSLTNTEAFF
TRBV7-2	TRBD2	TRBJ2-5	few	TGTGCCAGCAGCCGTATAGCGGGGGGGCTACAAGAGACCCAGTACTTC	CASSRIAGGLQETQYF
TRBV5-1	TRBD2	TRBJ2-2	.	TGCGCCAGCAGCTTGAGTCCAGCGGGAGCGTCGGGGCCCGGGGAGCTGTTTTTT	CASSLSPAGASGPGELFF